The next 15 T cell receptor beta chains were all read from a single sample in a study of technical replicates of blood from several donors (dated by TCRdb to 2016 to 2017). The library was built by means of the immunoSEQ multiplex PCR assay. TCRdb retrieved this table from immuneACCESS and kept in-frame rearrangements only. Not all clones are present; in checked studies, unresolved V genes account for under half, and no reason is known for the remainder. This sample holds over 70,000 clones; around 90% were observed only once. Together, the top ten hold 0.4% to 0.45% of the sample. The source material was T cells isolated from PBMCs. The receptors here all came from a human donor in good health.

The CDR3 reads CASNRGSGMDGYTF. CDR3 sequence (DNA): TGTGCCAGCAACCGAGGTTCAGGGATGGATGGCTACACCTTC. The rearrangement links TRBV7-9 to TRBJ1-2, with D perhaps TRBD1 (5 bases). This CDR3 is 14 amino acids long. V gave up 7 bases and J gave up 6 bases, with 18 bases separating them. Germline CDR1 and CDR2: SEHNR and FQNEAQ (reference sequence).

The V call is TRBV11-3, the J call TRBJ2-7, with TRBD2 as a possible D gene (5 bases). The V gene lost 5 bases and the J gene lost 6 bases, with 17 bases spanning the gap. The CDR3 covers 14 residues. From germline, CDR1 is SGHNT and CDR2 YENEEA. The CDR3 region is CASSPYRENGEQYF. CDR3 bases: TGTGCCAGCAGCCCTTACCGGGAAAACGGCGAGCAGTACTTC.

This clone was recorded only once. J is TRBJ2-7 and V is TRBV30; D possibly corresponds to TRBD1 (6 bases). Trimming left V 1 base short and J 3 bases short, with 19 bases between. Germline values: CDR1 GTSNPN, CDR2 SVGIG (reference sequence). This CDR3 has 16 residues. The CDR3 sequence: CAWSGYSGTFSYEQYF. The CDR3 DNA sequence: TGTGCCTGGAGTGGATACTCCGGGACATTCAGCTACGAGCAGTACTTC.

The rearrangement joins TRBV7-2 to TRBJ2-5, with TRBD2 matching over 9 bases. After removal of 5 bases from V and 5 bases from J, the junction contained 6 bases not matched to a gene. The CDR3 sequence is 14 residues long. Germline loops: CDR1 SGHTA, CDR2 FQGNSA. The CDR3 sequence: CASSLLAGRETQYF. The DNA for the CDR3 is TGTGCCAGCAGCCTCCTAGCGGGAAGGGAGACCCAGTACTTC.

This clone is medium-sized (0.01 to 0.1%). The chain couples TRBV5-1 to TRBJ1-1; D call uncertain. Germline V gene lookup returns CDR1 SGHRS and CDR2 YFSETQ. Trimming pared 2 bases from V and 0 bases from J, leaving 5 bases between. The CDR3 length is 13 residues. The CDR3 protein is CASSFQMNTEAFF. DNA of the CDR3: TGCGCCAGCAGCTTTCAAATGAACACTGAAGCTTTCTTT.

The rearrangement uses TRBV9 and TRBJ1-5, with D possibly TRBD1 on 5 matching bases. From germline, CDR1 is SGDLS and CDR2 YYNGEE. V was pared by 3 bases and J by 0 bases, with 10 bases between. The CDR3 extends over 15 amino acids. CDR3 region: CASSEGLYSNQPQHF. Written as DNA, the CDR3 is TGTGCCAGCAGCGAGGGACTGTATAGCAATCAGCCCCAGCATTTT.

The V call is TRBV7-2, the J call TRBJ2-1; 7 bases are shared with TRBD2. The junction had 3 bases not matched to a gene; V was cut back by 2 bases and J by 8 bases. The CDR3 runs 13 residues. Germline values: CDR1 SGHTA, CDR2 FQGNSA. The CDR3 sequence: CASSLRTRDEQFF. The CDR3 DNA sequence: TGTGCCAGCAGCTTAAGGACTAGGGATGAGCAGTTCTTC. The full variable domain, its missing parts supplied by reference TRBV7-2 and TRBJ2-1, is GAGVSQSPSNKVTEKGKDVELRCDPISGHTALYWYRQSLGQGLEFLIYFQGNSAPDKSGLPSDRFSAERTGGSVSTLTIQRTQQEDSAVYLCASSLRTRDEQFFGPGTRLTVL.

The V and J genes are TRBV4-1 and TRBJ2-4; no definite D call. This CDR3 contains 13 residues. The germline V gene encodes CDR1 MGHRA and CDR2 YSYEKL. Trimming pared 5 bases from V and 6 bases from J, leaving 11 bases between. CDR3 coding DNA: TGCGCCAGCAGCTTACTAATCAGAAACATTCAGTACTTC. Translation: CASSLLIRNIQYF.

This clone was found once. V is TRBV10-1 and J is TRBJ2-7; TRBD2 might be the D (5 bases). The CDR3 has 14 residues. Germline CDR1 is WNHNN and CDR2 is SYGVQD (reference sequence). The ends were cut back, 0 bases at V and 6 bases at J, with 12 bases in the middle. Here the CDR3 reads CASSESGGSTEQYF. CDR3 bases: TGCGCCAGCAGTGAGTCAGGAGGATCTACCGAGCAGTACTTC.

The CDR3 reads CASSFPGQELMAYEQYF. The CDR3 DNA reads TGTGCCAGCAGCTTCCCTGGACAAGAACTAATGGCCTACGAGCAGTACTTC. V is TRBV11-2 and J is TRBJ2-7; D perhaps matches TRBD1 (5 bases). Trimming took 3 bases from V and 2 from J, leaving 20 bases between them. CDR3 length: 17 residues. From germline, CDR1 is SGHAT and CDR2 FQNNGV.

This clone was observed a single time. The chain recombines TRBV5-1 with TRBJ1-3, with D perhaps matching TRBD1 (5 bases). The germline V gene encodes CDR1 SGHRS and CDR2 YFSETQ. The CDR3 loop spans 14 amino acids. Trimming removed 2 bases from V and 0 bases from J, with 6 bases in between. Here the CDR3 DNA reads TGCGCCAGCAGCTTTGACAGCTCTGGAAACACCATATATTTT. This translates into CASSFDSSGNTIYF.

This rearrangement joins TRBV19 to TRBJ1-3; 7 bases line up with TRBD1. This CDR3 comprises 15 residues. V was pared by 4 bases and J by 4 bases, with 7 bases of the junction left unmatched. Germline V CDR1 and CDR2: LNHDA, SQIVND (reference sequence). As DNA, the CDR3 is TGTGCCAGTAGTACCCTAACAGGGGCCGGAAACACCATATATTTT. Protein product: CASSTLTGAGNTIYF.

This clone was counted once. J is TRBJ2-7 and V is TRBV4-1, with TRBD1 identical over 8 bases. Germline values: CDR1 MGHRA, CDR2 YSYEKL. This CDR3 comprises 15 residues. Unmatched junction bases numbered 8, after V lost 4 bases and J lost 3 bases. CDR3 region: CASSPAGQGFYEQYF. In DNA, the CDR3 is TGCGCCAGCAGCCCAGCCGGACAGGGCTTCTACGAGCAGTACTTC.

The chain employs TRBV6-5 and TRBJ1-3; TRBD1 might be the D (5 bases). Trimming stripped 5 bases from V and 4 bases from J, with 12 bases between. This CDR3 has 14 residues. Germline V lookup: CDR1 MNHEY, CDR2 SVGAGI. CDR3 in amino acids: CASSLTASGNTIYF. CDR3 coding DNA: TGTGCCAGCAGTCTGACAGCTTCGGGAAACACCATATATTTT.

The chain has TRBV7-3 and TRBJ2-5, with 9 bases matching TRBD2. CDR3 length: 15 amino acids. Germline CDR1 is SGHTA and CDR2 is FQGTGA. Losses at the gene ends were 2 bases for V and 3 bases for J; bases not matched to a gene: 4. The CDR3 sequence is CASSLVGGREETQYF. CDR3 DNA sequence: TGTGCCAGCAGCTTAGTTGGCGGGAGGGAAGAGACCCAGTACTTC.